This T cell receptor beta chain appears in the sequencing data of a study of blood T cell repertoires in COVID-19. Study-wide context: T cells, B-cell-depleted T cells, or PBMCs provided the cDNA or gDNA that served as material.

A single count supports this clone. In the study's own analysis: The assay estimated nucleated cells by amplifying reference gene primers. Using immunoSEQ multiplex PCR, the repertoire was profiled, and TCRdb retains in-frame clones only, with some absent. The D gene and trimming were derived from the DNA, and the V and J assignments and clone size from that table. The table includes 130,000 to 150,000 clones, around 80% detected once. CDR1 is KGHSH and CDR2 is LQKENI in the germline V gene. The CDR3 totals 14 residues. Trimming pared 2 bases from V and 0 bases from J, leaving 8 bases between. This sequence joins TRBV18 and TRBJ2-7; D not resolved. Sequencing was performed on peripheral blood. The clonotype originates from a human donor in a cohort sampled during active COVID-19. CDR3 coding DNA: TGTGCCAGCTCACCAATTCAGGACTCCTACGAGCAGTACTTC. The encoded protein is CASSPIQDSYEQYF.